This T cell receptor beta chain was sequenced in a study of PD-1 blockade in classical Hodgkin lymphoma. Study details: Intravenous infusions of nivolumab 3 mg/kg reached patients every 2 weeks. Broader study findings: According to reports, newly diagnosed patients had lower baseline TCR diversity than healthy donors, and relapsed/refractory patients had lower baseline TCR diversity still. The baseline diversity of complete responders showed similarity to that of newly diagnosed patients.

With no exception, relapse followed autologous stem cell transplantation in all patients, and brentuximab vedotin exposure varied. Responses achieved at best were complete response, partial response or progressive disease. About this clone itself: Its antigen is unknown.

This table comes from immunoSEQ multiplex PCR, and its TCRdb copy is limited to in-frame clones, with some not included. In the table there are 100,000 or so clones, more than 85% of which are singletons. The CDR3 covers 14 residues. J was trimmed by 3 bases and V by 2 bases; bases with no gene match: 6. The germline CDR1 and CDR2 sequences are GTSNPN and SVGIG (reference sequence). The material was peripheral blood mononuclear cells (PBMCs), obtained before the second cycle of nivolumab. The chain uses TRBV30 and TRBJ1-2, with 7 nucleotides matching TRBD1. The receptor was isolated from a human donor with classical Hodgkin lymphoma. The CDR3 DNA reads TGTGCCTGGAGTATAACGACAGGGTACTATGGCTACACCTTC. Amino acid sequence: CAWSITTGYYGYTF.